This passage covers 30 T cell receptor beta chains from one sample sequenced in a study of cytomegalovirus exposure and HLA in healthy donors. Measured with immunoSEQ multiplex PCR; TCRdb has only the in-frame clones, and not every one. In the table there are roughly 300,000 clones, about nine tenths of which are singletons. Sequenced material: PBMCs. The receptors derive from a woman between 18 and 29 years old in good health and CMV-seronegative.

The chain uses TRBV4-2 and TRBJ2-7, with 9 bases matching TRBD2. The CDR3 has 20 amino acids. The V gene's germline CDR1 is LGHNA and CDR2 YNFKEQ. V dropped 1 base and J dropped 6; count of bases not matched to a gene: 22. The CDR3 DNA is TGTGCCAGCAGCCAAGTTTCGCGACTTGGAAGGGGTCTAGCGGGATTCGAGCAGTACTTC. As protein: CASSQVSRLGRGLAGFEQYF.

The chain joins TRBV6-5 to TRBJ2-7; 9 nucleotides line up with TRBD1. Germline trimming cut 6 bases from V and 4 bases from J; bases unmatched to any gene: 10. Germline CDR1 and CDR2: MNHEY and SVGAGI. The CDR3 is 15 amino acids. The DNA for the CDR3 is TGTGCCAGCAGCCGACCCCCGGGACAGGGATACGAGCAGTACTTC. It specifies CASSRPPGQGYEQYF.

This chain uses TRBV28 with TRBJ1-5; 10 bases are a match to TRBD1. CDR3 length: 15 residues. V lost 5 bases and J lost 4; bases outside the gene matches: 5. Looked up from germline, CDR1 is MDHEN and CDR2 is SYDVKM. In nucleotides, the CDR3 is TGTGCCAGCAGTCGGGACAGGGGCTTAAATCAGCCCCAGCATTTT. Translating it yields CASSRDRGLNQPQHF.

This clone has just one count. The genes are TRBV28 and TRBJ2-2; no reliable D call. In germline, CDR1 is MDHEN, CDR2 SYDVKM. There are 14 residues in the CDR3. V was shortened by 5 bases and J by 0 bases, with 7 bases between the two germline ends. In DNA form, the CDR3 reads TGTGCCAGCAGTAGCACGGCGAACACCGGGGAGCTGTTTTTT. Amino acid sequence: CASSSTANTGELFF.

This clone was recorded only once. This sequence joins TRBV19 and TRBJ2-1; the match to TRBD2 covers 13 bases. CDR1 is LNHDA and CDR2 is SQIVND in the germline V gene (reference sequence). The ends lost 8 bases at V and 8 bases at J; junction bases unmatched: 12. This CDR3 spans 16 amino acids. For the CDR3, the DNA is TGTGCCAGTTCCCGACTAGCGGGAGGAGGGGCCTATGAGCAGTTCTTC. This encodes CASSRLAGGGAYEQFF.

The chain recombines TRBV7-2 with TRBJ1-2, with D perhaps matching TRBD1 (5 bases). Looked up from germline, CDR1 is SGHTA and CDR2 is FQGNSA. V gave up 5 bases and J gave up 0 bases, with 10 bases separating them. The CDR3 is 14 amino acids. CDR3 DNA sequence: TGTGCCAGCAGCGGGGCGTTGTCTAACTATGGCTACACCTTC. Translating it yields CASSGALSNYGYTF. Full variable domain (remainder filled in from reference TRBV7-2 and TRBJ1-2): GAGVSQSPSNKVTEKGKDVELRCDPISGHTALYWYRQSLGQGLEFLIYFQGNSAPDKSGLPSDRFSAERTGGSVSTLTIQRTQQEDSAVYLCASSGALSNYGYTFGSGTRLTVV.

The J gene is TRBJ2-1, the V gene TRBV27; maybe TRBD2 (5 bases). This CDR3 comprises 15 residues. V shed 2 bases and J shed 7 bases, with 15 bases lying between them. CDR1 and CDR2 from the germline V gene are MNHEY and SMNVEV (reference sequence). In DNA, the CDR3 is TGTGCCAGCAGTTTAATGGGAGCCTTACTGAATGAGCAGTTCTTC. The encoded protein is CASSLMGALLNEQFF.

The V and J genes are TRBV7-8 and TRBJ1-4; D is uncertain. Germline V lookup: CDR1 SGHVS, CDR2 FQNEAQ. The CDR3 is 13 residues long. Trimming stripped 7 bases from V and 0 bases from J, with 6 bases between. The CDR3 protein is CASTPSTNEKLFF. The CDR3 nucleotides read TGTGCCAGCACCCCGTCAACTAATGAAAAACTGTTTTTT.

The gene calls are TRBV4-2 and TRBJ2-5; TRBD2 agrees at 8 bases. The V gene end was trimmed by 1 base and the J gene end by 1 base; junction bases not matched to a gene: 8. The CDR3 is 17 amino acids. Germline V gene data show CDR1 as LGHNA and CDR2 as YNFKEQ. The chain's CDR3 is CASSQALGSGTQETQYF. CDR3 nucleotide sequence: TGTGCCAGCAGCCAAGCGCTGGGTAGCGGGACCCAAGAGACCCAGTACTTC.

The chain combines TRBV10-3 with TRBJ1-2; weak D call: TRBD1 (5 bases). CDR1 is ENHRY, CDR2 SYGVKD, per germline. V lost 9 bases and J lost 3, with 14 bases in between. This CDR3 has 13 residues. Written as DNA, the CDR3 is TGTGCCATTACCTCGGACAAGTACTATGGCTACACCTTC. It specifies CAITSDKYYGYTF.

The chain links TRBV5-6 to TRBJ2-7; D gene ambiguous. Looked up from germline, CDR1 is SGHDT and CDR2 is YYEEEE. The CDR3 is 13 amino acids. V was clipped by 3 bases and J by 7 bases, with 14 bases between them. The CDR3 reads CASSSENAVEQYF. The CDR3 nucleotides read TGTGCCAGCAGCTCGGAAAACGCGGTGGAGCAGTACTTC.

The V and J genes are TRBV27 and TRBJ2-2, with 9 bases aligning to TRBD2. Germline CDR1 is MNHEY and CDR2 is SMNVEV (reference sequence). J lost 8 bases, V lost 8 bases, and 12 bases had no gene match. The CDR3 is 15 amino acids. As DNA, the CDR3 is TGTGCCAGCTCCGGGACTAGCATCGTTGCGGGGGAGCTGTTTTTT. This translates into CASSGTSIVAGELFF.

V and J are TRBV4-1 and TRBJ2-7, with 7 bases identical to TRBD1. CDR3 length equals 15 residues. Trimming at V came to 5 bases and at J to 2 bases, leaving 9 bases not matched to a gene. Germline values: CDR1 MGHRA, CDR2 YSYEKL. As DNA, the CDR3 is TGCGCCAGCAGCTACCAAGAGGGACAGACCTACGAGCAGTACTTC. Amino acids: CASSYQEGQTYEQYF.

V is TRBV28 and J is TRBJ2-7; unclear D gene. Germline V gene lookup returns CDR1 MDHEN and CDR2 SYDVKM. The CDR3 is made up of 12 amino acids. Trimming pared 7 bases from V and 3 bases from J, leaving 10 bases between. CDR3 in DNA: TGTGCCAGCACCCCCGGCGGCTACGAGCAGTACTTC. The encoded protein is CASTPGGYEQYF.

The rearrangement uses TRBV7-2 and TRBJ2-7, with 8 bases aligning to TRBD2. CDR1 is SGHTA, CDR2 FQGNSA, per germline. This CDR3 has 13 residues. After removal of 2 bases from V and 7 bases from J, the junction contained 4 bases not matched to a gene. The chain's CDR3 is CASSLQREWEQYF. CDR3 DNA sequence: TGTGCCAGCAGCTTACAGCGGGAGTGGGAGCAGTACTTC.

This chain uses TRBV7-8 with TRBJ2-5, with a tentative D call TRBD2 (5 bases). V gave up 1 base and J gave up 5 bases, with 17 bases separating them. In germline, CDR1 is SGHVS, CDR2 FQNEAQ. The CDR3 length is 16 residues. CDR3 sequence (DNA): TGTGCCAGCAGCTTAGAAGGCCGGGGTTTGATGGAGACCCAGTACTTC. Amino acid sequence: CASSLEGRGLMETQYF.

Details on this clone: The junction differs from germline at one of its ends, possibly a read error. CDR3: CASSLDRGLYNEYLF. Written as DNA, the CDR3 is TGTGCCAGTAGTCTCGACAGGGGGCTCTACAATGAGTATCTCTTC. The chain combines TRBV19 with TRBJ2-1, with 10 bases fitting TRBD1. Germline CDR1 reads LNHDA; CDR2 reads SQIVND (reference sequence). The CDR3 consists of 15 residues.

The chain joins TRBV27 to TRBJ2-5, with 7 nucleotides matching TRBD1. The CDR3 loop spans 14 amino acids. Germline lookup yields CDR1 MNHEY and CDR2 SMNVEV (reference sequence). J gave up 1 base and V 8 bases, and 7 bases lay outside the gene matches. The CDR3 protein is CASRTGVFQETQYF. The CDR3 DNA sequence: TGTGCCAGCCGTACAGGGGTCTTCCAAGAGACCCAGTACTTC.

CDR3 in DNA: TGTGCCAGCAGTCTACAGGGAGTCAGCAATCAGCCCCAGCATTTT. It is translated as CASSLQGVSNQPQHF. The J gene is TRBJ1-5, the V gene TRBV6-6, with a weak D call TRBD1 (6 bases). Deletions cut 5 bases from V and 1 base from J, with 12 bases between. The germline V gene has CDR1 MNHNY and CDR2 SVGAGI (reference sequence). The CDR3 sequence is 15 residues long.

The chain combines TRBV6-6 with TRBJ2-7, with a tentative D call TRBD1 (5 bases). The ends were cut back, 2 bases at V and 3 bases at J, with 8 bases in the middle. CDR3 length: 13 residues. CDR1 is MNHNY and CDR2 is SVGAGI in the germline V gene (reference sequence). The CDR3, as DNA: TGTGCCAGCAGTTACCCTCAGGGCTACGAGCAGTACTTC. As protein: CASSYPQGYEQYF.

The gene calls are TRBV5-4 and TRBJ1-1; D gene uncertain. V was shortened by 0 bases and J by 2 bases, with 8 bases between the two germline ends. Per the germline V gene, CDR1 is SGHNT and CDR2 is YYREEE (reference sequence). The CDR3 loop spans 14 amino acids. CDR3 protein: CASSLAGRNTEAFF. The CDR3 bases are TGTGCCAGCAGCTTGGCGGGGAGAAACACTGAAGCTTTCTTT.

The chain joins TRBV29-1 to TRBJ2-3, with 7 bases identical to TRBD1. The CDR3 sequence is 13 residues long. Germline V lookup: CDR1 SQVTM, CDR2 ANQGSEA. The J segment lost 0 bases and the V segment lost 7 bases, leaving 4 bases of the junction unmatched. CDR3 DNA: TGCAGCGCGGAAGGGGGCAGCACAGATACGCAGTATTTT. Translated, it gives CSAEGGSTDTQYF.

The rearrangement uses TRBV29-1 and TRBJ2-7, with 7 bases that match TRBD1. V was pared by 7 bases and J by 6 bases, with 6 bases of the junction left unmatched. This CDR3 region has 11 residues. CDR1 and CDR2 from the germline V gene are SQVTM and ANQGSEA. The CDR3 region is CSGMTGIEQYF. The CDR3 DNA reads TGCAGCGGCATGACAGGGATCGAGCAGTACTTC.

J is TRBJ2-7 and V is TRBV28, with 7 bases identical to TRBD1. This CDR3 is 15 amino acids long. Germline values: CDR1 MDHEN, CDR2 SYDVKM. V dropped 6 bases and J dropped 2; count of bases not matched to a gene: 10. The CDR3 region has the DNA TGTGCCAGCAGCCCCGGGGACAGCCTAACCTACGAGCAGTACTTC. Residues: CASSPGDSLTYEQYF.

The gene calls are TRBV27 and TRBJ2-1, with 7 bases lining up with TRBD1. The CDR3 runs to 15 residues. Trimming removed 0 bases from V and 7 bases from J; junction bases left unmatched: 6. Germline V lookup: CDR1 MNHEY, CDR2 SMNVEV (reference sequence). CDR3 protein: CASSLSTPGGNEQFF. As DNA, the CDR3 is TGTGCCAGCAGTTTATCGACCCCAGGGGGAAATGAGCAGTTCTTC.

The chain employs TRBV18 and TRBJ1-1; 7 nucleotides align to TRBD1. J gave up 5 bases and V 3 bases, and 6 bases lay outside the gene matches. This CDR3 has 14 amino acids. The V gene's germline CDR1 is KGHSH and CDR2 LQKENI. CDR3 nucleotides: TGTGCCAGCTCACCCAACAGGGGATCGACTGAAGCTTTCTTT. Its protein is CASSPNRGSTEAFF. Supplemented by reference TRBV18 and TRBJ1-1, the full variable domain reads NAGVMQNPRHLVRRRGQEARLRCSPMKGHSHVYWYRQLPEEGLKFMVYLQKENIIDESGMPKERFSAEFPKEGPSILRIQQVVRGDSAAYFCASSPNRGSTEAFFGQGTRLTVV.

This clone was found once. The chain links TRBV27 to TRBJ1-5; no definite D call. Trimming shortened V by 3 bases and J by 11 bases, and 14 bases separated the two germline ends. The CDR3 loop spans 13 amino acids. Germline lookup yields CDR1 MNHEY and CDR2 SMNVEV (reference sequence). The CDR3 DNA is TGTGCCAGCAGTTTGCGAGGAGGTAAAGCCCAGCATTTT. Translating gives CASSLRGGKAQHF.

The chain links TRBV28 to TRBJ2-3; TRBD2 matches 14 bases. The CDR3 has 15 residues. From germline, CDR1 is MDHEN and CDR2 SYDVKM. V shed 6 bases and J 6 bases; nucleotides not matched to a gene: 5. CDR3 bases: TGTGCCAGCAGGGGACTAGCGGGAGTAGGTGATACGCAGTATTTT. Translated, it gives CASRGLAGVGDTQYF. The variable domain in full, with the rest retrieved from reference TRBV28 and TRBJ2-3, is DVKVTQSSRYLVKRTGEKVFLECVQDMDHENMFWYRQDPGLGLRLIYFSYDVKMKEKGDIPEGYSVSREKKERFSLILESASTNQTSMYLCASRGLAGVGDTQYFGPGTRLTVL.

The V gene is TRBV5-6, the J gene TRBJ2-2, with D possibly TRBD1 on 5 matching bases. Per the germline V gene, CDR1 is SGHDT and CDR2 is YYEEEE. The CDR3 totals 13 residues. V lost 3 bases and J lost 7, with 10 bases in between. CDR3 DNA: TGTGCCAGCAGCTCCAGGGTCGGCGGGGAGCTGTTTTTT. Protein product: CASSSRVGGELFF.

The V and J genes are TRBV5-1 and TRBJ2-7; weak D call: TRBD2 (6 bases). Germline-derived CDR1 and CDR2 are SGHRS and YFSETQ. There are 13 residues in the CDR3. V lost 4 bases to trimming and J lost 1 base, with 9 bases between them. The CDR3 here is CASSHGGSYEQYF. As DNA, the CDR3 is TGCGCCAGCAGCCACGGGGGATCCTACGAGCAGTACTTC.